Each of the 31 T cell receptor beta chains below was sequenced from the same sample in a study of blood T cell repertoires in COVID-19. The assay was immunoSEQ multiplex PCR, and TCRdb's table has in-frame clones only and misses some. Among over 130,000 clones listed, 80% to 85% were seen once. Sequenced sample: peripheral blood. These receptors originate from a woman aged 80 or over with acute or convalescent COVID-19.

The J gene is TRBJ1-1, the V gene TRBV28, with TRBD1 identical over 8 bases. In germline, CDR1 is MDHEN, CDR2 SYDVKM. J was trimmed by 1 base and V by 5 bases; bases with no gene match: 3. The CDR3 covers 14 residues. Written as DNA, the CDR3 is TGTGCCAGCAGTCCTGACAGGGGGAACACTGAAGCTTTCTTT. Amino acid sequence: CASSPDRGNTEAFF.

CDR3 nucleotide sequence: TGTGCCAGCAGCTTGGTCGGCTCGGGGTTAGGTGAAAAACTGTTTTTT. As protein: CASSLVGSGLGEKLFF. This sequence joins TRBV5-6 and TRBJ1-4; no definite D call. This CDR3 has 16 residues. The V end lost 0 bases, the J end lost 7 bases, and 16 bases lay between the germline ends. Germline CDR1 reads SGHDT; CDR2 reads YYEEEE.

V usage is TRBV4-1 and J usage is TRBJ2-1; maybe TRBD2 (5 bases). The V and J ends lost 8 bases and 5 bases respectively, with 19 bases between them. From germline, CDR1 is MGHRA and CDR2 YSYEKL. The CDR3 is 15 residues long. CDR3 loop: CASGRPGLDDNEQFF. CDR3 bases: TGCGCCAGCGGTAGGCCGGGGTTAGATGACAATGAGCAGTTCTTC.

This chain joins TRBV6-5 and TRBJ2-3; 8 bases match TRBD2. With 10 bases clipped from V and 1 base from J, the junction kept 4 bases outside the gene matches. The CDR3 contains 13 residues. Germline V gene data show CDR1 as MNHEY and CDR2 as SVGAGI. In nucleotides, the CDR3 is TGTGCCACCAGGCGGGAGGGCACAGATACGCAGTATTTT. Its translation is CATRREGTDTQYF.

The V gene is TRBV4-1, the J gene TRBJ1-1; TRBD1 aligns across 8 bases. CDR1 is MGHRA, CDR2 YSYEKL, per germline. After removal of 0 bases from V and 3 bases from J, the junction contained 9 bases not matched to a gene. The CDR3 covers 17 residues. Here the CDR3 reads CASSQEPETGVYTEAFF. In DNA form, the CDR3 reads TGCGCCAGCAGCCAAGAACCGGAGACAGGGGTTTACACTGAAGCTTTCTTT.

V gene TRBV15 combines with J gene TRBJ1-6, with no clear D. Germline lookup yields CDR1 LNHNV and CDR2 YYDKDF (reference sequence). The CDR3 has 13 amino acids. Deletions cut 7 bases from V and 0 bases from J, with 4 bases between. In DNA form, the CDR3 reads TGTGCCACCAAGAGCTCCTATAATTCACCCCTCCACTTT. This encodes CATKSSYNSPLHF. Based on the CDR3 plus reference TRBV15 and TRBJ1-6, the full variable domain is DAMVIQNPRYQVTQFGKPVTLSCSQTLNHNVMYWYQQKSSQAPKLLFHYYDKDFNNEADTPDNFQSRRPNTSFCFLDIRSPGLGDTAMYLCATKSSYNSPLHFGNGTRLTVT.

The gene calls are TRBV6-5 and TRBJ1-5; TRBD1 matches 12 bases. CDR1 and CDR2 (germline): MNHEY, SVGAGI. The CDR3 extends over 15 amino acids. Trimming removed 8 bases from V and 6 bases from J; junction bases left unmatched: 8. The CDR3 sequence is CASRPGTGGGQPQHF. DNA for the CDR3: TGTGCCAGCCGCCCGGGGACAGGGGGCGGTCAGCCCCAGCATTTT.

The chain uses TRBV2 and TRBJ1-3; TRBD1 is a possible D gene (6 bases). V gave up 6 bases and J gave up 0 bases, with 12 bases separating them. Germline CDR1 and CDR2: SNHLY and FYNNEI. The CDR3 has 15 residues. The CDR3 sequence: CASRAGHNSGNTIYF. The CDR3 DNA follows: TGTGCCAGCAGAGCGGGACATAACTCTGGAAACACCATATATTTT.

The chain uses TRBV6-1 and TRBJ2-1, with TRBD1 matching 9 bases. The CDR3 is made up of 15 amino acids. Germline CDR1 and CDR2: MNHNS and SASEGT. The ends lost 2 bases at V and 4 bases at J; junction bases unmatched: 3. CDR3 in DNA: TGTGCCAGCAGTGAAATGACAGGGGGTTACAATGAGCAGTTCTTC. Amino acid sequence: CASSEMTGGYNEQFF.

The V and J genes are TRBV19 and TRBJ1-2; 8 bases map to TRBD1. Trimming took 4 bases from V and 4 from J; bases not matched to a gene: 11. The CDR3 runs to 16 residues. Germline assignment: CDR1 LNHDA and CDR2 SQIVND (reference sequence). The DNA of the CDR3 is TGTGCCAGTAGTACGCGGGGTCAGGGGGCCCGCTATGGCTACACCTTC. It is translated as CASSTRGQGARYGYTF.

The rearrangement links TRBV2 to TRBJ1-5, with a tentative D call TRBD1 (5 bases). The germline V gene encodes CDR1 SNHLY and CDR2 FYNNEI. Trimming shortened V by 10 bases and J by 6 bases, and 10 bases separated the two germline ends. The CDR3 runs to 11 residues. The CDR3 region is CAIGQGQPQHF. Written as DNA, the CDR3 is TGTGCCATCGGCCAGGGTCAGCCCCAGCATTTT. The entire variable domain, with the rest obtained from reference TRBV2 and TRBJ1-5, is as follows: EPEVTQTPSHQVTQMGQEVILRCVPISNHLYFYWYRQILGQKVEFLVSFYNNEISEKSEIFDDQFSVERPDGSNFTLKIRSTKLEDSAMYFCAIGQGQPQHFGDGTRLSIL.

V usage is TRBV23-1 and J usage is TRBJ2-1; 9 bases align to TRBD1. TRBV23-1 is an ORF; its function is uncertain. V trimming: 8 bases; J trimming: 0 bases; junction bases outside the gene matches: 20. This CDR3 is 20 amino acids long. Here the CDR3 reads CASSRDRVFPDPISYNEQFF. The CDR3, as DNA: TGCGCCAGCTCCCGGGACAGGGTTTTTCCCGACCCCATCTCCTACAATGAGCAGTTCTTC.

This chain joins TRBV14 and TRBJ1-2; possible D gene TRBD1, 5 bases. This CDR3 region has 12 residues. Germline CDR1 and CDR2: SGHDN and FVKESK. V was clipped by 4 bases and J by 8 bases, with 11 bases between them. In DNA form, the CDR3 reads TGTGCCAGCAGCCCATCAGGGAGGGGCTACACCTTC. Amino acids: CASSPSGRGYTF.

This chain joins TRBV6-2 or TRBV6-3 and TRBJ2-1, with D maybe TRBD1 (5 bases). CDR1 is MNHEY, CDR2 SVGEGT, per germline. This CDR3 comprises 15 residues. Trimming took 4 bases from V and 4 from J, leaving 14 bases between them. The CDR3 DNA follows: TGTGCCAGCAGTTCGCCCCAGGGAAATTACAATGAGCAGTTCTTC. The encoded protein is CASSSPQGNYNEQFF.

The chain uses TRBV5-1 and TRBJ1-1, with D perhaps TRBD1 (5 bases). Germline values: CDR1 SGHRS, CDR2 YFSETQ. Trimming cost V 5 bases and J 3 bases, with 11 bases left between them. This CDR3 is built from 13 residues. The CDR3 loop reads CASSFREYTEAFF. DNA for the CDR3: TGCGCCAGCAGTTTCAGGGAATACACTGAAGCTTTCTTT.

This clone came up a few times. J is TRBJ1-3 and V is TRBV11-2; no reliable D call. The CDR3 has 16 residues. Between the trimmed V and J ends, which lost 5 bases and 2 bases, there was a span of 16 bases. Germline values: CDR1 SGHAT, CDR2 FQNNGV. In DNA form, the CDR3 reads TGTGCCAGCAGCCAAAACCACGTACGAGCTGGAAACACCATATATTTT. The encoded protein is CASSQNHVRAGNTIYF.

The table lists this clone with a few counts. The chain employs TRBV11-2 and TRBJ2-2; D is ambiguous. The CDR3 runs to 19 residues. Per germline, CDR1 SGHAT and CDR2 FQNNGV. Trimming took 1 base from V and 3 from J, leaving 21 bases between them. CDR3 DNA: TGTGCCAGCAGCTTAGTATACGTCTCCATAGACTCGGACACCGGGGAGCTGTTTTTT. This sequence encodes CASSLVYVSIDSDTGELFF.

The CDR3 DNA is TGCGCCAGCAGCTTGTTGGCAGGGGGAGGAATCATGAACACTGAAGCTTTCTTT. The encoded protein is CASSLLAGGGIMNTEAFF. The chain joins TRBV5-1 to TRBJ1-1; 7 nucleotides match TRBD1. The CDR3 is 18 amino acids. With 1 base clipped from V and 0 bases from J, the junction kept 12 bases outside the gene matches. CDR1 is SGHRS and CDR2 is YFSETQ in the germline V gene.

The CDR3 sequence: CASSQDSDRGLGNQPQHF. The CDR3 DNA reads as TGTGCCAGCAGCCAAGACTCTGACAGGGGCCTAGGCAATCAGCCCCAGCATTTT. The genes are TRBV3-1 (or the pseudogene TRBV3-2) and TRBJ1-5, with 8 nucleotides matching TRBD1. Trimming at V came to 0 bases and at J to 2 bases, leaving 9 bases not matched to a gene. The CDR3 length is 18 residues. In germline, CDR1 is LGHDT, CDR2 YNNKEL (reference sequence).

V gene TRBV27 combines with J gene TRBJ2-1, with D possibly TRBD1 on 5 matching bases. The CDR3 runs 12 residues. The V end lost 4 bases, the J end lost 10 bases, and 11 bases lay between the germline ends. Germline V gene sequence: CDR1 MNHEY, CDR2 SMNVEV (reference sequence). CDR3 sequence (DNA): TGTGCCAGCAGTTCGGACACTTGGGAGCAGTTCTTC. It codes for CASSSDTWEQFF.

The chain carries TRBV7-2 and TRBJ2-3; TRBD2 is a possible D gene (5 bases). Trimming removed 10 bases at V and 0 bases at J, with 11 bases between. The CDR3 has 13 amino acids. Germline V gene lookup returns CDR1 SGHTA and CDR2 FQGNSA. In DNA form, the CDR3 reads TGTGCCACCCTCCGGGGAAGCACAGATACGCAGTATTTT. Protein: CATLRGSTDTQYF.

The rearrangement joins TRBV27 to TRBJ1-1; D uncertain. The CDR3 length is 13 residues. V lost 3 bases, J lost 4 bases, and 9 bases lay in between. CDR1 is MNHEY and CDR2 is SMNVEV in the germline V gene (reference sequence). CDR3 in DNA: TGTGCCAGCAGTTTGAGCCCAACCACTGAAGCTTTCTTT. It yields the protein CASSLSPTTEAFF.

This rearrangement joins TRBV7-2 to TRBJ2-1; possibly TRBD1 for D (6 bases). CDR3 length: 15 residues. Trimming left V 4 bases short and J 4 bases short, with 14 bases between. Germline V gives CDR1 SGHTA, CDR2 FQGNSA. The CDR3 sequence is CASSWGPGGYNEQFF. The DNA of the CDR3 is TGTGCCAGCAGCTGGGGGCCCGGCGGGTACAATGAGCAGTTCTTC. The full variable domain, in which reference TRBV7-2 and TRBJ2-1 provide the parts outside the CDR3, is GAGVSQSPSNKVTEKGKDVELRCDPISGHTALYWYRQSLGQGLEFLIYFQGNSAPDKSGLPSDRFSAERTGGSVSTLTIQRTQQEDSAVYLCASSWGPGGYNEQFFGPGTRLTVL.

V and J are TRBV7-3 and TRBJ1-5; no firm D call. The CDR3 runs 13 residues. CDR1 and CDR2 (germline): SGHTA, FQGTGA. V lost 3 bases to trimming and J lost 7 bases, with 10 bases between them. The CDR3 nucleotides are TGTGCCAGCAGCTTGGGGTCGGGACAGCCCCAGCATTTT. Its translation: CASSLGSGQPQHF.

This chain uses TRBV9 with TRBJ2-3, with TRBD1 identical over 9 bases. CDR3 length equals 15 residues. J was trimmed by 3 bases and V by 3 bases; bases with no gene match: 5. Per germline, CDR1 SGDLS and CDR2 YYNGEE. The CDR3 DNA is TGTGCCAGCAGCGCCTCCGGGACAGGGACAGATACGCAGTATTTT. This translates into CASSASGTGTDTQYF. The complete variable domain, with remaining parts taken from reference TRBV9 and TRBJ2-3, reads DSGVTQTPKHLITATGQRVTLRCSPRSGDLSVYWYQQSLDQGLQFLIQYYNGEERAKGNILERFSAQQFPDLHSELNLSSLELGDSALYFCASSASGTGTDTQYFGPGTRLTVL.

CDR3: CASSLAAGWDTEAFF. Written as DNA, the CDR3 is TGTGCCAGCAGCTTAGCTGCAGGGTGGGACACTGAAGCTTTCTTT. The rearrangement joins TRBV11-2 to TRBJ1-1, with D tentatively TRBD1 (5 bases). The CDR3 is 15 amino acids. CDR1 and CDR2 from the germline V gene are SGHAT and FQNNGV. V was cut by 1 base and J by 3 bases, with 12 bases left in between. Full variable domain (missing parts from reference TRBV11-2 and TRBJ1-1): EAGVAQSPRYKIIEKRQSVAFWCNPISGHATLYWYQQILGQGPKLLIQFQNNGVVDDSQLPKDRFSAERLKGVDSTLKIQPAKLEDSAVYLCASSLAAGWDTEAFFGQGTRLTVV.

This clone was seen a handful of times. The chain carries TRBV9 and TRBJ2-1; tentatively, D is TRBD2 (6 bases). This CDR3 contains 15 residues. Trimming left V 0 bases short and J 1 base short, with 8 bases between. From germline, CDR1 is SGDLS and CDR2 YYNGEE. The CDR3 reads CASSVAAGSYNEQFF. The CDR3, as DNA: TGTGCCAGCAGCGTAGCTGCGGGATCCTACAATGAGCAGTTCTTC.

The chain recombines TRBV5-1 with TRBJ2-3; unclear D gene. V was pared by 0 bases and J by 1 base, with 9 bases between. The CDR3 consists of 15 residues. CDR1 is SGHRS and CDR2 is YFSETQ in the germline V gene. CDR3 sequence (DNA): TGCGCCAGCAGCTTGGGTGTCGGTGGCACAGATACGCAGTATTTT. This encodes CASSLGVGGTDTQYF.

This rearrangement joins TRBV30 to TRBJ2-1; perhaps TRBD2 as D (6 bases). The length of the CDR3 is 12 residues. The V end was cut by 1 base, the J end by 9 bases, with 10 bases between. The germline V gene encodes CDR1 GTSNPN and CDR2 SVGIG (reference sequence). This CDR3 is CAWSATSTEQFF. In nucleotides, the CDR3 is TGTGCCTGGAGTGCGACTAGTACTGAGCAGTTCTTC.

J is TRBJ2-1 and V is TRBV29-1; perhaps TRBD1 as D (6 bases). Trimming removed 2 bases at V and 7 bases at J, with 18 bases between. This CDR3 is 15 amino acids long. Germline V gene sequence: CDR1 SQVTM, CDR2 ANQGSEA. CDR3: CSVELGFGQPNEQFF. The CDR3 region has the DNA TGCAGCGTTGAACTAGGGTTCGGACAGCCTAATGAGCAGTTCTTC.

The chain combines TRBV10-2 with TRBJ2-5; 7 bases align to TRBD2. With V trimmed by 3 bases and J by 5 bases, 6 bases remained unmatched. Germline loops: CDR1 WSHSY, CDR2 SAAADI. The CDR3 is 14 amino acids. As DNA, the CDR3 is TGCGCCAGCAGTGACAAAGGTAGCGGGGAGACCCAGTACTTC. Its translation: CASSDKGSGETQYF.